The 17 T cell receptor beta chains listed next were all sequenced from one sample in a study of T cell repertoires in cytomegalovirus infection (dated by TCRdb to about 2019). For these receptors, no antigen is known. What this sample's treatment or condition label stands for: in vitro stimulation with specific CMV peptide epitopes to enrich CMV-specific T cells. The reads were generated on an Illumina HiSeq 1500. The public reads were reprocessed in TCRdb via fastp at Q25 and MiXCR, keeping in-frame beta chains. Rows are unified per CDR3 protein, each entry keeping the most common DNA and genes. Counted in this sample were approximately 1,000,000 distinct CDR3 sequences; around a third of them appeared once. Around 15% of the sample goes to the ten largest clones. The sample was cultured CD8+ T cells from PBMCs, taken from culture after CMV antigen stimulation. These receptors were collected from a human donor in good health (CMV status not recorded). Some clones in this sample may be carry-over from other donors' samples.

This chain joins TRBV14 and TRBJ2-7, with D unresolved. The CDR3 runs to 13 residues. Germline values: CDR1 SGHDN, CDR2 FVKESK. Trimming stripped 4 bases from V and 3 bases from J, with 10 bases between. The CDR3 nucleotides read TGTGCCAGCAGCCCGCGTGGGGTCTACGAGCAGTACTTC. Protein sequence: CASSPRGVYEQYF.

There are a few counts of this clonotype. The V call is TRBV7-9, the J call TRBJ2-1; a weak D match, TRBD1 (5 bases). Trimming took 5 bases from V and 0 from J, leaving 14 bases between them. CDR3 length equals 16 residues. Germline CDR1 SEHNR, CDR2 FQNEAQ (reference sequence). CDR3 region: CASSVSGKGSYNEQFF. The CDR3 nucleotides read TGTGCCAGCAGCGTCTCAGGGAAGGGCTCCTACAATGAGCAGTTCTTC.

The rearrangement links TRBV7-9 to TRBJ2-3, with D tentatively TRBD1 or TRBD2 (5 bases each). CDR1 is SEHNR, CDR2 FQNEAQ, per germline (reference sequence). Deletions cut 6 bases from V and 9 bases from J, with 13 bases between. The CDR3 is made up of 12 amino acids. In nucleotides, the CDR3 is TGTGCCAGCAGACCGAGGGACGGCACGCAGTATTTT. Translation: CASRPRDGTQYF.

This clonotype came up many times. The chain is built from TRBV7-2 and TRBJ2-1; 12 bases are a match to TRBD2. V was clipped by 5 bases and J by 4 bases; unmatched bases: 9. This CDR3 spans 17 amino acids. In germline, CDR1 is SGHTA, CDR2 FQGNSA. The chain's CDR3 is CASSGHLGLAGYNEQFF. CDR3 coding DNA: TGTGCCAGCAGCGGCCACCTGGGACTAGCGGGTTACAATGAGCAGTTCTTC.

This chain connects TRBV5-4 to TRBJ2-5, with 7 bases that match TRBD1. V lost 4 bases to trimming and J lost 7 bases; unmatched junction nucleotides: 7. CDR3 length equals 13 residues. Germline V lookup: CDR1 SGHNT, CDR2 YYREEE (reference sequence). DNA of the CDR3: TGTGCCAGCAGCCCCCAGGGGGAAGCGACCCAGTACTTC. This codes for CASSPQGEATQYF.

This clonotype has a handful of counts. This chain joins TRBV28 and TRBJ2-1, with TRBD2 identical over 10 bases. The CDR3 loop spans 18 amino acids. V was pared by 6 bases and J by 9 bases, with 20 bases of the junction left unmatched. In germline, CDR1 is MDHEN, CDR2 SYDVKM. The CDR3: CASSSPHYKAGGQGEQFF. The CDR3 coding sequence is TGTGCCAGCAGCTCACCCCATTATAAAGCGGGGGGGCAAGGTGAGCAGTTCTTC.

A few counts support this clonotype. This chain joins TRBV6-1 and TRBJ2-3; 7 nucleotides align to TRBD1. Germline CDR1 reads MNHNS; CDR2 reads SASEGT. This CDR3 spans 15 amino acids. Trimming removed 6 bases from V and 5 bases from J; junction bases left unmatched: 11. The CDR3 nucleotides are TGTGCCAGCAGGGATTACAGGGGAATAGAAGATACGCAGTATTTT. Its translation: CASRDYRGIEDTQYF.

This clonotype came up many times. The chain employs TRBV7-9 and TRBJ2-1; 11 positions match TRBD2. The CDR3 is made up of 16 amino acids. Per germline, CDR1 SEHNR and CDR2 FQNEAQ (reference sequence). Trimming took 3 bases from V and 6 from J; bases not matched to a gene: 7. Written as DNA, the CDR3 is TGTGCCAGCAGCTTGATACTAGCGGGGGCGACCAATGAGCAGTTCTTC. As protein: CASSLILAGATNEQFF. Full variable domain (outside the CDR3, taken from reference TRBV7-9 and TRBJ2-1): DTGVSQNPRHKITKRGQNVTFRCDPISEHNRLYWYRQTLGQGPEFLTYFQNEAQLEKSRLLSDRFSAERPKGSFSTLEIQRTEQGDSAMYLCASSLILAGATNEQFFGPGTRLTVL.

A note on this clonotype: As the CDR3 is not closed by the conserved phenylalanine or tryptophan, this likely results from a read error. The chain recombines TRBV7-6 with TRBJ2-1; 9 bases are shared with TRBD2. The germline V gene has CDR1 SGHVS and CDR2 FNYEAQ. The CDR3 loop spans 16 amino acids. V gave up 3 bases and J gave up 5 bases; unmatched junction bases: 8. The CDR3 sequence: CASSFQSGGPHNEQFL. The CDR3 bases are TGTGCCAGCAGCTTTCAGAGCGGGGGGCCCCACAATGAGCAGTTCTTA.

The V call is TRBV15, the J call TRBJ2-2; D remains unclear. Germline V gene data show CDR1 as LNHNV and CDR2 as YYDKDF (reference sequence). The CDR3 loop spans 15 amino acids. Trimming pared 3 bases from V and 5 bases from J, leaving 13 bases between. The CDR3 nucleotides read TGTGCCACCAGCAGGCCGGCGGAAAATACCGGGGAGCTGTTTTTT. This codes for CATSRPAENTGELFF. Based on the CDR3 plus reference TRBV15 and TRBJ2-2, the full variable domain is DAMVIQNPRYQVTQFGKPVTLSCSQTLNHNVMYWYQQKSSQAPKLLFHYYDKDFNNEADTPDNFQSRRPNTSFCFLDIRSPGLGDTAMYLCATSRPAENTGELFFGEGSRLTVL.

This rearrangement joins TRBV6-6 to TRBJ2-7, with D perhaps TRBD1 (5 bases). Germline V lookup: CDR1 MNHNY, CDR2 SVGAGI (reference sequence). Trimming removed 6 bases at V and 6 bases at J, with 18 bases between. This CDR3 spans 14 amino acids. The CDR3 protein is CASSNHLTVPEQYF. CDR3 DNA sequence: TGTGCCAGCAGCAACCACCTGACAGTCCCCGAGCAGTACTTC.

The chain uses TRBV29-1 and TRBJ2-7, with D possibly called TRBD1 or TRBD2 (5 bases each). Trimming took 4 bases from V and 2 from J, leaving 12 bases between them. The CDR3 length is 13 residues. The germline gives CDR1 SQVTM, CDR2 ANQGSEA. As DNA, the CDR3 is TGCAGCGTTGCACGGGACGGGCCCTACGAGCAGTACTTC. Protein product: CSVARDGPYEQYF.

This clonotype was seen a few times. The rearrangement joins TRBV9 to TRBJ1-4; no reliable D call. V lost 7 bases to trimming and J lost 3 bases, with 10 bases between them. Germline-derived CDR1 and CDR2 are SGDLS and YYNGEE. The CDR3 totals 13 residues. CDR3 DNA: TGTGCCAGCGGTACGGCCTCTAATGAAAAACTGTTTTTT. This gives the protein CASGTASNEKLFF.

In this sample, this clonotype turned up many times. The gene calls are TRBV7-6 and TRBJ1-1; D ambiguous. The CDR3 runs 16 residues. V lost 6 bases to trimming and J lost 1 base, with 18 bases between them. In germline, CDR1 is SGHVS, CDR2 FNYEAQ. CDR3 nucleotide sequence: TGTGCCAGCAGTCCCGTTATTGGACCCCAGAACACTGAAGCTTTCTTT. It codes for CASSPVIGPQNTEAFF.

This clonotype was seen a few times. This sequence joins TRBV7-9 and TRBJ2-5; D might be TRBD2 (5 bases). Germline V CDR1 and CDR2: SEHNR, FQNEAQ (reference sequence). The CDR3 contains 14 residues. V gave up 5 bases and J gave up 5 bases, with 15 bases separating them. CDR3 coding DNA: TGTGCCAGCAGCCGCAGCGGCGCGCAGGAGACCCAGTACTTC. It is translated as CASSRSGAQETQYF.

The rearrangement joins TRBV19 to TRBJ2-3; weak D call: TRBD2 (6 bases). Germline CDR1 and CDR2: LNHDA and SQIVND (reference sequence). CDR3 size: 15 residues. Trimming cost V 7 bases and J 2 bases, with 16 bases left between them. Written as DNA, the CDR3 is TGTGCCAGTACCCCGGCCGGGAGCCTCACAGATACGCAGTATTTT. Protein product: CASTPAGSLTDTQYF. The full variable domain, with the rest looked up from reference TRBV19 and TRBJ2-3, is DGGITQSPKYLFRKEGQNVTLSCEQNLNHDAMYWYRQDPGQGLRLIYYSQIVNDFQKGDIAEGYSVSREKKESFPLTVTSAQKNPTAFYLCASTPAGSLTDTQYFGPGTRLTVL.

Written as DNA, the CDR3 is TGCAGTGCTCGGGAAGGCAGGGCACCGAATGAGCAGTTCTTC. As protein: CSAREGRAPNEQFF. The rearrangement uses TRBV20-1 and TRBJ2-1; D assignment may be TRBD1 or TRBD2 (5 bases each). CDR1 and CDR2 from the germline V gene are DFQATT and SNEGSKA (reference sequence). V shed 5 bases and J shed 7 bases, with 18 bases lying between them. This CDR3 spans 14 amino acids.